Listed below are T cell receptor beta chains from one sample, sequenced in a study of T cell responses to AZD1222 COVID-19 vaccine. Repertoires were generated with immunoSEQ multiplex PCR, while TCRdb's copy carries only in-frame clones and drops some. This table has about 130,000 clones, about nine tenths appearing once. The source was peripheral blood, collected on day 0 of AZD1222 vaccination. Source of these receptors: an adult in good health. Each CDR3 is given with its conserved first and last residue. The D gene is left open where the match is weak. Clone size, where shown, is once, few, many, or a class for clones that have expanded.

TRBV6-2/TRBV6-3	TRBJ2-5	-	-	CASSYSETQYF
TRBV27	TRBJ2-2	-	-	CASSLWRQGAGELFF
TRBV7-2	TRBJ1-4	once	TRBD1	CASSPIGTGEQLFF
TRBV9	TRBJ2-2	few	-	CASSVVGGDTGELFF
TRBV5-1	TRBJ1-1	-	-	CASSPEGDRAFF
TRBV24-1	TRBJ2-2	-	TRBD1	CATSNPSGQKNTGELFF
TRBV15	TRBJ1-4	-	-	CATSRDLTVATNEKLFF
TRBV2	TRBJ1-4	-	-	CASNIDRLREKLFF
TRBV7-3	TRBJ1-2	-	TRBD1	CASSQDRDYGYTF
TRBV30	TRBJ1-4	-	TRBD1	CAWRTGINEKLFF
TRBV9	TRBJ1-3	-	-	CASSVVGMGSGNTIYF
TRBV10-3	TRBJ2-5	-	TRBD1	CAISIGTGLETQYF
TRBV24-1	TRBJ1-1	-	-	CATSVSGFEAFF
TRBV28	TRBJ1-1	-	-	CASSFGLTEAFF
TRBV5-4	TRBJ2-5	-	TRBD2	CASSQGFSGGHGTQYF
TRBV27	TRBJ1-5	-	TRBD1	CASSLVQGGQPQHF
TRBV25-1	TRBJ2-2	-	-	CASSVLREGDTGELFF
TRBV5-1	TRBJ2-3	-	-	CASSHPSDPTQYF
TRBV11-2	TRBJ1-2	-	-	CASTRQQTGNYGYTF
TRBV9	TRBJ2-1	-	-	CASSTRPYNEQFF